This T cell receptor beta chain is from a study of blood T cells in healthy people across ages. Between the trimmed V and J ends, which lost 3 bases and 0 bases, there was a span of 9 bases. Germline CDR1 is DFQATT and CDR2 is SNEGSKA (reference sequence). The CDR3 runs 14 residues. Notes on this clonotype: What it binds is not known.

Using a J-beta primer mix together with a sample-barcoded 5' primer, a second PCR was run for roughly 7 to 12 cycles. Each CDR3 protein is one row after TCRdb ran MiXCR on the 5' RACE reads. The data contain 1.5 million to 2 million distinct CDR3 sequences, 49% of them singletons. Study-level results: The percentage of naive T cells correlated strongly with TCR beta diversity. The study regarded diversity estimates from one million T cells as underestimates.

V is TRBV20-1 and J is TRBJ1-3, with no clear D. This receptor was obtained from a woman between 40 and 55 years old in good health. Sequenced material: blood. Here the CDR3 reads CSASIDNSGNTIYF. The CDR3 nucleotides are TGCAGTGCTAGTATCGACAACTCTGGAAACACCATATATTTT.